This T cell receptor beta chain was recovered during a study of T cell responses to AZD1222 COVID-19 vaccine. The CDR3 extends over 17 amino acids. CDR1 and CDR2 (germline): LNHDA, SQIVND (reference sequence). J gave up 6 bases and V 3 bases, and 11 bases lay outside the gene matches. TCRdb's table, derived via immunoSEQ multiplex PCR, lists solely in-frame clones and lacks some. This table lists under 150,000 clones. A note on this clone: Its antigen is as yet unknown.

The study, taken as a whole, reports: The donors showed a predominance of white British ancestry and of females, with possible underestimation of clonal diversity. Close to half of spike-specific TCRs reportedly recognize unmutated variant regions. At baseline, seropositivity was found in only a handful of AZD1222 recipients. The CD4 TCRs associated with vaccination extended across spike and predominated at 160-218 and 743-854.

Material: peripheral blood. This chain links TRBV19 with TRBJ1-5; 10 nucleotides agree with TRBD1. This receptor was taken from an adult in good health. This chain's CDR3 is CASSIRNRQGASQPQHF. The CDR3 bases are TGTGCCAGTAGTATCCGCAACCGACAGGGGGCAAGTCAGCCCCAGCATTTT.